This T cell receptor beta chain is from a study of blood T cell repertoires in COVID-19 (dated by TCRdb to 2020 to 2021). Background for the entire study: Collaborator samples came from the United States, Italy and Spain and covered acute and convalescent phases of COVID-19. Samples were obtained from the ongoing ImmuneRACE study (first 160 participants) and from over a thousand subjects provided by 6 global collaborators. HLA class I and class II types, where available, came from metadata supplied by the sample provider rather than from assay-based typing. The dataset comprised deeply sampled blood TCRbeta repertoires from subjects exposed to, actively infected with, or recovered from COVID-19. Sample metadata almost always included a de-identified subject ID, COVID-19 status, age in years and sex. The material from the prospective study consisted of cDNA or gDNA derived from T cells, B-cell-depleted T cells, or PBMCs. The repertoires were made available in a free public database intended to serve as a resource for research on the immune response to SARS-CoV-2. The paper as a whole reports these results and caveats: Clinical and demographic metadata were provided uncurated, with the amount varying by source and participant.

Each collaborating institution followed its own protocols to collect whole blood in K2EDTA tubes. For TCRbeta analysis, collaborators shipped samples as frozen whole blood, isolated PBMCs, or DNA extracted from either of those sample types. The immunoSEQ Assay, a bias-controlled multiplex PCR, was used to amplify TCRbeta CDR3 regions from genomic DNA. Concerning the study's data processing: The number of nucleated cells in each sample was estimated from the amplification of reference gene primers within the assay. Sequence reads were collapsed and filtered to measure the absolute abundance of every unique TCRbeta CDR3 rearrangement. For each sample, productive Simpson clonality was calculated as the square root of Simpson's diversity index across productive rearrangements. In TCRdb, the immuneACCESS table is reduced to in-frame sequences with V and J assigned. These tables do not hold every clone; where another copy was compared, an unresolved V gene accounts for under half, and the others remain unexplained. V and J calls and clone size are as listed in that table; D and trimming were resolved from the DNA. The sample contains more than 50,000 clones, 85% of them found a single time. Together, the top ten hold about 18% of the sample.

V is reduced by 3 bases and J by 8 bases, leaving a spacing of 22 bases between them. CDR1 and CDR2, per the germline V gene, are MNHNS and SASEGT. Spanning cysteine to phenylalanine, the CDR3 consists of 17 amino acids. The DNA shown is the 51-base CDR3, in frame from base 1. In the case of this clone: Its antigen is currently not known. No per-base quality is available; no much larger clone lies one base away.

The sequence came from a human donor in a cohort sampled during active COVID-19. The material sequenced was peripheral blood. The chain couples TRBV6-1 to TRBJ1-4; no D gene is confidently identified. The CDR3 is CASSDRTEIMGGEKLFF. The sequence in DNA is TGTGCCAGCAGTGATCGGACGGAGATTATGGGAGGAGAAAAACTGTTTTTT.